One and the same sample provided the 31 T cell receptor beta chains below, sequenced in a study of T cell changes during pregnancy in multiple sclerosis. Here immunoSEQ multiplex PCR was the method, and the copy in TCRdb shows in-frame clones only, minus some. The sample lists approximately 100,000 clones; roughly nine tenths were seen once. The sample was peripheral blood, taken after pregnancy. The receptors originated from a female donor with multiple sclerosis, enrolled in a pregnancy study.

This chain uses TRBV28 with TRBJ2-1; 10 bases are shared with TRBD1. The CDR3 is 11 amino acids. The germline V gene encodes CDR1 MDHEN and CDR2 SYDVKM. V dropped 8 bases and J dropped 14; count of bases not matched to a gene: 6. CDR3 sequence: CASAGTGVKFF. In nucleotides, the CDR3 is TGTGCCAGCGCGGGGACAGGGGTCAAGTTCTTC.

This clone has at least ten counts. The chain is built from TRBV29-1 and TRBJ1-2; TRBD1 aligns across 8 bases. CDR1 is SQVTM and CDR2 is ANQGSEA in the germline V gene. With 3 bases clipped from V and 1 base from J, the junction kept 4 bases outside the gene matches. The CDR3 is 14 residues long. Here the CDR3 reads CSVDQGASNYGYTF. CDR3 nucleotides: TGCAGCGTTGACCAGGGGGCGAGTAACTATGGCTACACCTTC.

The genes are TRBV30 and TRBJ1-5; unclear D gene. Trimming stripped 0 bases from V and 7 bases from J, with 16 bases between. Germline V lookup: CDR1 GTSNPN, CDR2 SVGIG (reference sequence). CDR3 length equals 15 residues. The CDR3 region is CAWSVKQARRQPQHF. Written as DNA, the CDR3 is TGTGCCTGGAGTGTAAAGCAGGCCCGGAGGCAGCCCCAGCATTTT.

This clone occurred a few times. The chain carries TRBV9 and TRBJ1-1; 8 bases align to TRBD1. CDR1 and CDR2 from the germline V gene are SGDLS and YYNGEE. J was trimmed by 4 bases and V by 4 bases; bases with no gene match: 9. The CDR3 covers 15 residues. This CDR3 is CASSSPTGVATEAFF. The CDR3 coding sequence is TGTGCCAGCAGCTCACCGACAGGGGTGGCCACTGAAGCTTTCTTT.

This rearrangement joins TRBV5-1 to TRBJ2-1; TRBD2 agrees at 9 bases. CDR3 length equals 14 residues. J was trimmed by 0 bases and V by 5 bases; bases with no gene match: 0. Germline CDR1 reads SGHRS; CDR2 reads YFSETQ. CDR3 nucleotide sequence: TGCGCCAGCAGGACTAGCGGCTCCTACAATGAGCAGTTCTTC. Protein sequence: CASRTSGSYNEQFF. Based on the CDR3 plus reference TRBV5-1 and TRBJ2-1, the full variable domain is KAGVTQTPRYLIKTRGQQVTLSCSPISGHRSVSWYQQTPGQGLQFLFEYFSETQRNKGNFPGRFSGRQFSNSRSEMNVSTLELGDSALYLCASRTSGSYNEQFFGPGTRLTVL.

Here the CDR3 DNA reads TGCGCCAGCAGCTTGGGTCCGACGGGGCCTAGCGGGAGCTACGAGCAGTACTTC. Translating gives CASSLGPTGPSGSYEQYF. This chain links TRBV5-1 with TRBJ2-7; 10 nucleotides agree with TRBD2. Germline V CDR1 and CDR2: SGHRS, YFSETQ. The CDR3 length is 18 residues. V dropped 0 bases and J dropped 3; count of bases not matched to a gene: 12.

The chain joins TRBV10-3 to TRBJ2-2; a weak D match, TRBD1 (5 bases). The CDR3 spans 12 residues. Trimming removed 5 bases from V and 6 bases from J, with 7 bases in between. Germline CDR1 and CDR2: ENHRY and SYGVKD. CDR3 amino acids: CAISQGSGELFF. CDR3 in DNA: TGTGCCATCAGTCAGGGTTCCGGGGAGCTGTTTTTT.

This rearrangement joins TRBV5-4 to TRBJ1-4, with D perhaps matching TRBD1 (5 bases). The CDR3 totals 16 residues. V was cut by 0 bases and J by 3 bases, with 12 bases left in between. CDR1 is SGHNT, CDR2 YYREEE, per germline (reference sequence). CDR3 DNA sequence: TGTGCCAGCAGCTTGGATCTTGGGACTTCTAATGAAAAACTGTTTTTT. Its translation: CASSLDLGTSNEKLFF.

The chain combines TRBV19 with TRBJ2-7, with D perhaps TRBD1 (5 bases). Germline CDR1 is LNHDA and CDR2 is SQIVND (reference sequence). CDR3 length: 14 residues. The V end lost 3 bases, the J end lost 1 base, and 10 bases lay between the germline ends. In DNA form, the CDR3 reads TGTGCCAGTAGTATTCAGGGCAGTTCCTACGAGCAGTACTTC. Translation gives CASSIQGSSYEQYF.

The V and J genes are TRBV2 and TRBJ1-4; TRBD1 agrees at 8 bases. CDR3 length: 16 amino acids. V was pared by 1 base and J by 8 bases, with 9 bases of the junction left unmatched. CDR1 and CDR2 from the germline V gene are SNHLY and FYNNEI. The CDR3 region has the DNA TGTGCCAGCAGTGAAGACAGGGGGGTATTTCAGGAAAAACTGTTTTTT. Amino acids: CASSEDRGVFQEKLFF.

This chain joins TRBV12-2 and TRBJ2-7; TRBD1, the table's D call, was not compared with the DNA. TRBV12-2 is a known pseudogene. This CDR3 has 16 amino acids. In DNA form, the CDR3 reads TGTGCAAGTCGCCTTCCGTTCAGTTTTCCACCCTACGAGCAGTACTTC. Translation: CASRLPFSFPPYEQYF.

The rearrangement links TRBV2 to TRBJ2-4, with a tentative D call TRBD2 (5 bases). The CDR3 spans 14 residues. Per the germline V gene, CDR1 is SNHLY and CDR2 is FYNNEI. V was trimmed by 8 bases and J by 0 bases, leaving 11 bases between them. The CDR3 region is CASVATVAKNIQYF. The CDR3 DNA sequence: TGTGCCAGCGTAGCGACGGTAGCCAAAAACATTCAGTACTTC.

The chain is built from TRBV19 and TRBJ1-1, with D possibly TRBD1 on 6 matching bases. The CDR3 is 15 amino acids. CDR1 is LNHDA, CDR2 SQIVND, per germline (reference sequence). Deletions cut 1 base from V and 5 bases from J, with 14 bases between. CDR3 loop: CASSIVRRGRTEAFF. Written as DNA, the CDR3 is TGTGCCAGTAGTATAGTTCGCAGGGGCCGAACTGAAGCTTTCTTT.

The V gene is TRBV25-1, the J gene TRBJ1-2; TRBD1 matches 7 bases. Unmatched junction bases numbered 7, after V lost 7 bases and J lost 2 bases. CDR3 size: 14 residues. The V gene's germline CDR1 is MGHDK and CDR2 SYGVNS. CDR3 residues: CASKAAGQNYGYTF. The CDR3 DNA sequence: TGTGCCAGCAAAGCCGCGGGACAGAACTATGGCTACACCTTC.

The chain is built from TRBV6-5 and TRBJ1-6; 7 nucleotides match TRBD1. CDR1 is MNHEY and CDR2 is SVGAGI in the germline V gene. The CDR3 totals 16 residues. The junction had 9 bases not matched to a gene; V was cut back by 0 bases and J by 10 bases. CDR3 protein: CASSYSQGTVLSPLHF. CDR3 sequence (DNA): TGTGCCAGCAGTTACTCACAGGGGACCGTTTTGTCACCCCTCCACTTT.

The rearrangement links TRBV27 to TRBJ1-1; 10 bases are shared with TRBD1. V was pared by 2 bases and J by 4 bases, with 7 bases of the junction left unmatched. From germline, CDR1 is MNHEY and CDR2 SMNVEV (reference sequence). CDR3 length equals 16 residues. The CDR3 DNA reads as TGTGCCAGCAGTTTAGCATTGACAGGGGGCTTCACTGAAGCTTTCTTT. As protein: CASSLALTGGFTEAFF.

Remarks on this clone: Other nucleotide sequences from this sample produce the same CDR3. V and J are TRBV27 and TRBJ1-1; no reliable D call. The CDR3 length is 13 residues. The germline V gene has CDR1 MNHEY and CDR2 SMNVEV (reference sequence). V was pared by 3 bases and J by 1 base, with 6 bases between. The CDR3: CASSFSGNTEAFF. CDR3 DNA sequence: TGTGCCAGCAGTTTCAGCGGGAACACTGAAGCTTTCTTT.

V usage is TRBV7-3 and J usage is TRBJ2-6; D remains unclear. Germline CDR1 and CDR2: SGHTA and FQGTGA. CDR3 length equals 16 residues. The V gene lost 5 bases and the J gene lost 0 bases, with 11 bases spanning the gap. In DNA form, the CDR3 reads TGTGCCAGCAGCCCTCAATCTAGCTCTGGGGCCAACGTCCTGACTTTC. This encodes CASSPQSSSGANVLTF.

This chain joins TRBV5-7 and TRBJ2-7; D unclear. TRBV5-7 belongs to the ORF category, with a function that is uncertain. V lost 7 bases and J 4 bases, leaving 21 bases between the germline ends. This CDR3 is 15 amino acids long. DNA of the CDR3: TGTGCCAGCGGCGGCACGGCAGTTTTACCTTACGAGCAGTACTTC. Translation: CASGGTAVLPYEQYF.

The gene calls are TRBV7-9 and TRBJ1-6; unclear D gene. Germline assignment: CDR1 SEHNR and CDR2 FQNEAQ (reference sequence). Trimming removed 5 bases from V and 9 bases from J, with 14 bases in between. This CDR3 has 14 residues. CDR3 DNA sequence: TGTGCCAGCAGCCCCCAAGGATCGGGTTCACCCCTCCACTTT. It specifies CASSPQGSGSPLHF.

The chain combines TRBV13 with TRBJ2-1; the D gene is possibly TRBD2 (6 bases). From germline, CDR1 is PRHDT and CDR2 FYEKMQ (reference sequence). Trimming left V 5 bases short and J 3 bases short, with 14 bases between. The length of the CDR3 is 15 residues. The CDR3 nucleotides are TGTGCCAGCAGCCCCTGGTTAGCGGTCTACAATGAGCAGTTCTTC. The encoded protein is CASSPWLAVYNEQFF.

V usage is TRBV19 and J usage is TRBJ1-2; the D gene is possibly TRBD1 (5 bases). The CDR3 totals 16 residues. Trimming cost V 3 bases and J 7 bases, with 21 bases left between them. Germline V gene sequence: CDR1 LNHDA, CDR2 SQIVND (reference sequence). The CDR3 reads CASSIRVDRPMAGYTF. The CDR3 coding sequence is TGTGCCAGTAGTATTAGGGTCGACAGACCTATGGCTGGCTACACCTTC. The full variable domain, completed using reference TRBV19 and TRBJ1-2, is DGGITQSPKYLFRKEGQNVTLSCEQNLNHDAMYWYRQDPGQGLRLIYYSQIVNDFQKGDIAEGYSVSREKKESFPLTVTSAQKNPTAFYLCASSIRVDRPMAGYTFGSGTRLTVV.

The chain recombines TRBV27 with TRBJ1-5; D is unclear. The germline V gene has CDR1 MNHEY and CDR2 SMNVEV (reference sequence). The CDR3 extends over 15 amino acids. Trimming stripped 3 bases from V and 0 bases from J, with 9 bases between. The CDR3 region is CASSFEGYSNQPQHF. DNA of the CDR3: TGTGCCAGCAGTTTTGAGGGTTATAGCAATCAGCCCCAGCATTTT.

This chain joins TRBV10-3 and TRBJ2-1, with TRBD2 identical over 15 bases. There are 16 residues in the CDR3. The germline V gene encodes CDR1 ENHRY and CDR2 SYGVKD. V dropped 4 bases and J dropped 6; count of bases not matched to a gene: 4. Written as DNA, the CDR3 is TGTGCCATCAGTGGGACTAGCGGGGGGGCCGTCAATGAGCAGTTCTTC. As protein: CAISGTSGGAVNEQFF.

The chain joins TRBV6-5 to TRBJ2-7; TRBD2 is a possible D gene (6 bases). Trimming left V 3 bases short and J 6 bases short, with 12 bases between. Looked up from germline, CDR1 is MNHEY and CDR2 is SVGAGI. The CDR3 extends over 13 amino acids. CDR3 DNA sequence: TGTGCCAGCAGTTATGGGGGGACCGGCGAGCAGTACTTC. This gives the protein CASSYGGTGEQYF.

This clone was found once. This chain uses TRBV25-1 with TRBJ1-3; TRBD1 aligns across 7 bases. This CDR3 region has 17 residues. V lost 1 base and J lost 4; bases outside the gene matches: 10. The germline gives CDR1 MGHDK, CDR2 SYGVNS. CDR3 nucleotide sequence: TGTGCCAGCAGTGAATCCAAAGGGGGCGCCGAGGGAAACACCATATATTTT. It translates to CASSESKGGAEGNTIYF.

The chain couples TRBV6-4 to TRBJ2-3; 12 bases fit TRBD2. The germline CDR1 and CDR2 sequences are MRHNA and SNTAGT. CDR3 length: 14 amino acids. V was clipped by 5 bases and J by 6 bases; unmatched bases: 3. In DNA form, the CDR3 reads TGTGCCAGCAGTCTAGCGGGGGGGCTCGATACGCAGTATTTT. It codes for CASSLAGGLDTQYF.

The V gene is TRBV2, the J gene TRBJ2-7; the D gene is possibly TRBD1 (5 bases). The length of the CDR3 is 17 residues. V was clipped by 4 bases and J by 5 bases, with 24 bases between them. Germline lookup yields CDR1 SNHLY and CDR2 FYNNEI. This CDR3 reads CASSGTFAARAEHEQYF. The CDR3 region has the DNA TGTGCCAGCAGTGGGACGTTTGCGGCCAGGGCAGAACACGAGCAGTACTTC.

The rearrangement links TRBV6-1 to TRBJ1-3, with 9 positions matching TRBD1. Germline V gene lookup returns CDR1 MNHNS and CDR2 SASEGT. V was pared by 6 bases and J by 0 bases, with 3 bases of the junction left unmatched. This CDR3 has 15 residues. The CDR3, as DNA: TGTGCCAGCAGGGGACAGGGTAGCTCTGGAAACACCATATATTTT. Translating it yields CASRGQGSSGNTIYF.

CDR3 sequence (DNA): TGTGCCAGCAGCGAGACTAGCGGGGGGTCGTCTCGTAGCACAGATACGCAGTATTTT. Translating gives CASSETSGGSSRSTDTQYF. This chain uses TRBV9 with TRBJ2-3; 13 positions match TRBD2. V trimming: 3 bases; J trimming: 0 bases; junction bases outside the gene matches: 10. This CDR3 has 19 residues. Per the germline V gene, CDR1 is SGDLS and CDR2 is YYNGEE. Full variable domain (missing parts from reference TRBV9 and TRBJ2-3): DSGVTQTPKHLITATGQRVTLRCSPRSGDLSVYWYQQSLDQGLQFLIQYYNGEERAKGNILERFSAQQFPDLHSELNLSSLELGDSALYFCASSETSGGSSRSTDTQYFGPGTRLTVL.

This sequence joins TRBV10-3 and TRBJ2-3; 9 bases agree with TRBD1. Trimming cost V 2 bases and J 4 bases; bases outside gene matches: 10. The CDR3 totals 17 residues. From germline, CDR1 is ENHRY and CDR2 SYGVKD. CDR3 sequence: CAISEPTGGRGADTQYF. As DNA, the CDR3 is TGTGCCATCAGTGAGCCGACAGGGGGGAGAGGTGCAGATACGCAGTATTTT.